This T cell receptor beta chain was obtained from a study of blood T cells in healthy people across ages. A sample-barcoded 5' primer and a J-beta primer mix were used in a second PCR of roughly 7 to 11 cycles. TCRdb analysed the 5' RACE reads with MiXCR anew, one entry per CDR3 protein. The sample records some 900,000 distinct CDR3 sequences, 29% being singletons. Trimming removed 5 bases from V and 0 bases from J, with 11 bases in between. Germline CDR1 and CDR2: MNHEY and SVGAGI. The CDR3 covers 15 residues. This clonotype was observed at least ten times. This TCR was sampled from a woman older than 75 in good health. Sequenced material: blood. The chain joins TRBV6-5 to TRBJ1-5; D call uncertain. CDR3 amino acids: CASSKMGVSNQPQHF. In DNA form, the CDR3 reads TGTGCCAGCAGTAAAATGGGAGTTAGCAATCAGCCCCAGCATTTT.